This T cell receptor beta chain was sequenced for a study of control samples from healthy donors and cancer patients. Repertoires were generated with immunoSEQ multiplex PCR, while TCRdb's copy carries only in-frame clones and drops some. The data show 130,000 or so clones, 70% to 90% seen once. Trimming took off 5 bases at V and 7 bases at J, with 12 bases between the two ends. CDR1 is MNHEY and CDR2 is SVGEGT in the germline V gene. CDR3 length: 12 residues. The sequence was collected from a man aged 50-59 years in good health. The chain combines TRBV6-2 or TRBV6-3 with TRBJ2-7; D perhaps matches TRBD1 (5 bases). Sequenced sample: blood. As DNA, the CDR3 is TGTGCCAGCAGTCCCCAGGGCGGTGAGCAGTACTTC. Protein sequence: CASSPQGGEQYF.